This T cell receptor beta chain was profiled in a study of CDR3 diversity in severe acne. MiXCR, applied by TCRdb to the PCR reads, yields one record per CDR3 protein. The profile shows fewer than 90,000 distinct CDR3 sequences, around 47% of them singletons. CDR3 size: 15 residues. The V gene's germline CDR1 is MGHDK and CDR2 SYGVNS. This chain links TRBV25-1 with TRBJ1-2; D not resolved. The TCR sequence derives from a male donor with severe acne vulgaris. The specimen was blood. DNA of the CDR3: TGTGCTACCAGCAAATTTCGTGACCGGGACTATGGCTACACCTTC. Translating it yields CATSKFRDRDYGYTF.